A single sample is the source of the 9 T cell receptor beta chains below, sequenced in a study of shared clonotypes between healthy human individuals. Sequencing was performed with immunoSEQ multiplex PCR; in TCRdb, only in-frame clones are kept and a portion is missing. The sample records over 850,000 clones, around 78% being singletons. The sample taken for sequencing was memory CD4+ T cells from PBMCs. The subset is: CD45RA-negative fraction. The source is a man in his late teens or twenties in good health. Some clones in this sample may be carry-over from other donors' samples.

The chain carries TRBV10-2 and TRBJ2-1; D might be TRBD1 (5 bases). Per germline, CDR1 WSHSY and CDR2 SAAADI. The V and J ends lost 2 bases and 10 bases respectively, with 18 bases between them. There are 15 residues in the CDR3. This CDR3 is CASSEPRQGRNEQFF. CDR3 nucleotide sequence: TGCGCCAGCAGTGAGCCTCGGCAGGGAAGGAACGAGCAGTTCTTC.

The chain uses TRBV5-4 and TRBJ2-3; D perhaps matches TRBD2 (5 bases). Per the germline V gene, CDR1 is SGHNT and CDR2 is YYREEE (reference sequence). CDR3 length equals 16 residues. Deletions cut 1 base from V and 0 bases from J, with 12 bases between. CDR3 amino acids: CASSLKLGGSTDTQYF. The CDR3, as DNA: TGTGCCAGCAGCTTGAAATTGGGCGGGAGCACAGATACGCAGTATTTT.

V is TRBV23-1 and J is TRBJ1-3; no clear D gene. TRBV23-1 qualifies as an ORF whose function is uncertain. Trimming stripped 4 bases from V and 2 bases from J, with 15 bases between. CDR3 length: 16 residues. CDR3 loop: CASSPEGPCPGNTIYF. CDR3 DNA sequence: TGCGCCAGCAGTCCAGAAGGGCCCTGCCCTGGAAACACCATATATTTT.

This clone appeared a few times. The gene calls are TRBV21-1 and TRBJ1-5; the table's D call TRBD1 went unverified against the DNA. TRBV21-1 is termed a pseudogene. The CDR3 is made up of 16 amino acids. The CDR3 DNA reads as TGTGCCAGCAGCTCATCAATAAAGGTACAGTACCAGCCCCAGCATTTT. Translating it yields CASSSSIKVQYQPQHF.

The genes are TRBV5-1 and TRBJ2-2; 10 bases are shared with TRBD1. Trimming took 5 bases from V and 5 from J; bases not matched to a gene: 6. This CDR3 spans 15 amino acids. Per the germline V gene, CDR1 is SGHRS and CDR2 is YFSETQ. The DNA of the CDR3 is TGCGCCAGCAGTAGGACAGGGGGATTTACCGGGGAGCTGTTTTTT. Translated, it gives CASSRTGGFTGELFF.

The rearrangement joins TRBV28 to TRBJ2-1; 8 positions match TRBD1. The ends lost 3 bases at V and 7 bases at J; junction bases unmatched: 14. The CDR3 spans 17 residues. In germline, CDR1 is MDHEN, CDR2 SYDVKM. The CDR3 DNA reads TGTGCCAGCAGTTTGGGCCTGGGGCAGGGGGCAGCAAATGAGCAGTTCTTC. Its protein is CASSLGLGQGAANEQFF.

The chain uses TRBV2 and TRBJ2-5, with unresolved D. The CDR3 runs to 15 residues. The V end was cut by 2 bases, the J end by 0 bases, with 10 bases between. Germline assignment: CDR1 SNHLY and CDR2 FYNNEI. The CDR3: CASSEKAAYQETQYF. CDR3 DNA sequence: TGTGCCAGCAGTGAAAAGGCAGCTTACCAAGAGACCCAGTACTTC.

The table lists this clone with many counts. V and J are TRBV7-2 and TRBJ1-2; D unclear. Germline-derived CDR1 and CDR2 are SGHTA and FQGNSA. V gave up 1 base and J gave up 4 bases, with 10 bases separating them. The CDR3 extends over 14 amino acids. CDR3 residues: CASSLGQQIYGYTF. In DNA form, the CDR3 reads TGTGCCAGCAGCTTAGGGCAGCAAATCTATGGCTACACCTTC.

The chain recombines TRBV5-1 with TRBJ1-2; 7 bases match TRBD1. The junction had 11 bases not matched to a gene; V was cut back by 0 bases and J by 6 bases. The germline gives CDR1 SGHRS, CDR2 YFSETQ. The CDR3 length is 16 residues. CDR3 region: CASSLGERTGLDGYTF. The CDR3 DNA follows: TGCGCCAGCAGCTTGGGAGAGCGGACAGGACTAGATGGCTACACCTTC.